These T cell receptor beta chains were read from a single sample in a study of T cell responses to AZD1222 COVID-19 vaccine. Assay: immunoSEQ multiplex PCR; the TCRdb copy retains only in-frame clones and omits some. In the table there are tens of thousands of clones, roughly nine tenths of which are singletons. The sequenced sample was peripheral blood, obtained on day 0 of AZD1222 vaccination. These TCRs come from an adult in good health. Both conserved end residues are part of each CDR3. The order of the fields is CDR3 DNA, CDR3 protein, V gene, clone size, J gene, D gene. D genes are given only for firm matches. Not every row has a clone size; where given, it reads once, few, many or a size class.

cdr3_nt: TGTGCCAGCAGCCAAGGGCCGACGGTTTATGGCTACACCTTC; cdr3_aa: CASSQGPTVYGYTF; v_call: TRBV3-1/TRBV3-2; clone_size: .; j_call: TRBJ1-2; d_call: .
cdr3_nt: TGTGCCAGCGGGTTAGCGGGGGGGTACGGGGCCAACGTCCTGACTTTC; cdr3_aa: CASGLAGGYGANVLTF; v_call: TRBV2; clone_size: .; j_call: TRBJ2-6; d_call: TRBD2
cdr3_nt: TGTGCCAGCAGTCCGAAAGCCACTGAAGCTTTCTTT; cdr3_aa: CASSPKATEAFF; v_call: TRBV28; clone_size: .; j_call: TRBJ1-1; d_call: .
cdr3_nt: TGTGCCAGCCCGAGGACAGGCAACTATGGCTACACCTTC; cdr3_aa: CASPRTGNYGYTF; v_call: TRBV7-9; clone_size: once; j_call: TRBJ1-2; d_call: TRBD1
cdr3_nt: TGTGCCACCAGTGATTGGTTCAGGGAGCGCACAGATACGCAGTATTTT; cdr3_aa: CATSDWFRERTDTQYF; v_call: TRBV24-1; clone_size: .; j_call: TRBJ2-3; d_call: .
cdr3_nt: TGTGCCAGCAGCTTAGGCAGGACAGGGAGTTATCAGCCCCAGCATTTT; cdr3_aa: CASSLGRTGSYQPQHF; v_call: TRBV7-9; clone_size: .; j_call: TRBJ1-5; d_call: TRBD1
cdr3_nt: TGCAGCGGTTTCCGGACACAGGGAGGCACTGAAGCTTTCTTT; cdr3_aa: CSGFRTQGGTEAFF; v_call: TRBV29-1; clone_size: .; j_call: TRBJ1-1; d_call: .
cdr3_nt: TGTGCCAGCAGCGTAGGACAGGGGACTAGCACAGATACGCAGTATTTT; cdr3_aa: CASSVGQGTSTDTQYF; v_call: TRBV9; clone_size: .; j_call: TRBJ2-3; d_call: TRBD1
cdr3_nt: TGTGCCATCAGTGCTAGCGGGGGCCCCCAAGAGACCCAGTACTTC; cdr3_aa: CAISASGGPQETQYF; v_call: TRBV10-3; clone_size: .; j_call: TRBJ2-5; d_call: TRBD2
cdr3_nt: TGTGCCAGCATGGGGGGGGAGTTCTACTATGGCTACACCTTC; cdr3_aa: CASMGGEFYYGYTF; v_call: TRBV2; clone_size: once; j_call: TRBJ1-2; d_call: .
cdr3_nt: TGTGCCACCAGCAGAGGACAGGGGGGAACTAATGAAAAACTGTTTTTT; cdr3_aa: CATSRGQGGTNEKLFF; v_call: TRBV15; clone_size: .; j_call: TRBJ1-4; d_call: TRBD1
cdr3_nt: TGTGCCAGCGGACAGAACAATGAGCAGTTCTTC; cdr3_aa: CASGQNNEQFF; v_call: TRBV7-9; clone_size: .; j_call: TRBJ2-1; d_call: .
cdr3_nt: TGTGCCAGCAGCCCGATTGGTGGGGGCAGCTCCTACAATGAGCAGTTCTTC; cdr3_aa: CASSPIGGGSSYNEQFF; v_call: TRBV7-9; clone_size: .; j_call: TRBJ2-1; d_call: .
cdr3_nt: TGTGCCAGCAGTTTGCTCTACTCGGCCGGCGAGAACACTGAAGCTTTCTTT; cdr3_aa: CASSLLYSAGENTEAFF; v_call: TRBV27; clone_size: .; j_call: TRBJ1-1; d_call: .
cdr3_nt: TGTGCCACCACGACAGGGCCCACTGAAGCTTTCTTT; cdr3_aa: CATTTGPTEAFF; v_call: TRBV6-6; clone_size: once; j_call: TRBJ1-1; d_call: TRBD1
cdr3_nt: TGTGCCAGTAGTATACAGGGATACACTGAAGCTTTCTTT; cdr3_aa: CASSIQGYTEAFF; v_call: TRBV19; clone_size: .; j_call: TRBJ1-1; d_call: .
cdr3_nt: TGTGCCAGTGGACCTACAGGGGAATCCTACGAGCAGTACTTC; cdr3_aa: CASGPTGESYEQYF; v_call: TRBV19; clone_size: once; j_call: TRBJ2-7; d_call: TRBD1
cdr3_nt: TGTGCCAGCAGCTCCTTAGCGGGGCTTAACACCGGGGAGCTGTTTTTT; cdr3_aa: CASSSLAGLNTGELFF; v_call: TRBV7-2; clone_size: .; j_call: TRBJ2-2; d_call: TRBD2
cdr3_nt: TGTGCCAGCAGTGAGGTGGGGGGCAGCTACGAGCAGTACTTC; cdr3_aa: CASSEVGGSYEQYF; v_call: TRBV6-1; clone_size: .; j_call: TRBJ2-7; d_call: .
cdr3_nt: TGTGCCAGCAGCTTGGGGGTATCAAGCTCCTACAATGAGCAGTTCTTC; cdr3_aa: CASSLGVSSSYNEQFF; v_call: TRBV5-8; clone_size: .; j_call: TRBJ2-1; d_call: .